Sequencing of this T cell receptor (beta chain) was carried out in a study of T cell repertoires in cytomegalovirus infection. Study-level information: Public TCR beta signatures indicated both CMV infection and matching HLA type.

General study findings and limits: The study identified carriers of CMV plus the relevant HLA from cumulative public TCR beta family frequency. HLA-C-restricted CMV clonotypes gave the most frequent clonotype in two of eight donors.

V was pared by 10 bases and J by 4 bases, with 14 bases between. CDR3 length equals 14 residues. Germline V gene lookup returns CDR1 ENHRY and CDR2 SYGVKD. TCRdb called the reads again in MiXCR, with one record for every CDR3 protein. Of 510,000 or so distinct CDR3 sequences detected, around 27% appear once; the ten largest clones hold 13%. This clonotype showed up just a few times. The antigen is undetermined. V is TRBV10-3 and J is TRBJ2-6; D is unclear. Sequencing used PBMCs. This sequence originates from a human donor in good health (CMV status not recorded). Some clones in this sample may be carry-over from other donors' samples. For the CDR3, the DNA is TGTGCCACTGACCGCGATTCAGGGGCCAACGTCCTGACTTTC. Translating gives CATDRDSGANVLTF.